This TCR beta chain was sequenced in a study of blood T cells in healthy people across ages. At least ten counts were recorded for this clonotype. With a J-beta primer mix and a sample-barcoded 5' primer, a second PCR ran roughly 6 to 12 cycles. A template-switch adaptor that had 12 random nucleotides put a tag on each cDNA molecule. A single record per CDR3 protein comes from TCRdb applying MiXCR to the 5' RACE reads. Of 710,000 or so distinct CDR3 sequences in the sample, about 30% were seen once. The sequence derives from a woman aged 80 or older in good health. What was sequenced was blood.

The CDR3 reads CATSGFGGGELFF. Here the CDR3 DNA reads TGTGCCACCAGCGGCTTCGGCGGCGGGGAGCTGTTTTTT. The chain has TRBV15 and TRBJ2-2; no firm D call. Deletions cut 5 bases from V and 7 bases from J, with 11 bases between. The CDR3 extends over 13 amino acids. Germline V gives CDR1 LNHNV, CDR2 YYDKDF (reference sequence). The whole variable domain, remainder taken from reference TRBV15 and TRBJ2-2, is DAMVIQNPRYQVTQFGKPVTLSCSQTLNHNVMYWYQQKSSQAPKLLFHYYDKDFNNEADTPDNFQSRRPNTSFCFLDIRSPGLGDTAMYLCATSGFGGGELFFGEGSRLTVL.